The clone carrying this T cell receptor beta chain was recorded many times. This specimen belongs to a study of early T cells in non-severe SARS-CoV-2 infection. cDNA molecules, individually, were tagged with unique molecular identifiers. TCRdb independently ran MiXCR on the 5' RACE reads; one entry per CDR3 protein. The table lists 45,000 to 50,000 distinct CDR3 sequences, about 6% of them singletons. CDR1 is SEHNR and CDR2 is FQNEAQ in the germline V gene (reference sequence). V was clipped by 2 bases and J by 6 bases, with 5 bases between them. The CDR3 sequence is 13 residues long. The receptor was derived from an adult who was a healthcare worker with PCR-confirmed SARS-CoV-2 infection or an uninfected control (not recorded which). The genes are TRBV7-9 and TRBJ1-6; the D gene is possibly TRBD1 (5 bases). The sample was whole blood, taken at baseline. CDR3 in DNA: TGTGCCAGCAGCTTACAGGGTAATTCACCCCTCCACTTT. Translating gives CASSLQGNSPLHF.